One and the same sample provided the 7 T cell receptor beta chains below, sequenced in a study of T cells expressing NK-cell markers. TCRdb reanalyzed the 5' RACE reads and collapses them to one entry per CDR3 protein, without DNA. The record lists 500,000 to 600,000 distinct CDR3 sequences, of which the ten most abundant hold 3% to 4.5%. Specimen: blood T cells: a sorted CD56 or NKG2C T cell subset, CD4+ or CD8+ T cells, or bulk PBMC T cells (not recorded which). The receptors were sampled from a man aged 18 to 35 in good health.

V is TRBV10-3 and J is TRBJ2-1; the D call of TRBD2 rests on TCRdb alone, since no DNA is present to check it. The CDR3 extends over 14 amino acids. Looked up from germline, CDR1 is ENHRY and CDR2 is SYGVKD. CDR3 region: CAISARQGDNEQFF.

The V call is TRBV6-5, the J call TRBJ2-1; as DNA is missing, the TRBD1 call by TCRdb cannot be tested. This CDR3 has 15 residues. Germline V CDR1 and CDR2: MNHEY, SVGAGI. CDR3: CASSYGREPYNEQFF.

The genes are TRBV6-4 and TRBJ2-6; no DNA is available, so the TRBD1 call from TCRdb remains unchecked. The CDR3 extends over 20 amino acids. Germline CDR1 is MRHNA and CDR2 is SNTAGT. The CDR3 sequence: CASSFVVRTGRIYGANVLTF.

The genes are TRBV12-3 or TRBV12-4 and TRBJ2-1; TCRdb's D call of TRBD2 is untestable without DNA. This CDR3 comprises 14 residues. Here the CDR3 reads CASSLDRRASRQFF.

This CDR3 reads CSAGRTSGDEQFF. The chain joins TRBV20-1 to TRBJ2-1; the TRBD2 assignment by TCRdb is unverifiable without DNA. The CDR3 has 13 residues. CDR1 DFQATT and CDR2 SNEGSKA come from the germline V gene (reference sequence).

The chain recombines TRBV7-2 with TRBJ2-1; absent DNA, TCRdb's TRBD2 call cannot be checked. There are 12 residues in the CDR3. Germline V lookup: CDR1 SGHTA, CDR2 FQGNSA. The CDR3 sequence is CASRGPVGEQFF.

The CDR3 sequence: CASSLDRFAGAVETQYF. The chain carries TRBV11-2 and TRBJ2-5; TCRdb gives TRBD2 as the D gene, but with no DNA this cannot be confirmed. Germline CDR1 reads SGHAT; CDR2 reads FQNNGV. The CDR3 is 17 amino acids.